This T cell receptor (beta chain) was captured in a study of early T cells in non-severe SARS-CoV-2 infection. Study at large: Unsorted whole blood bulk RNA was sequenced, with unpaired chains.

Findings and caveats of the study: Sequences matched to VDJdb favored anti-spike CD8 responses, while private and CD4 specificities were missed.

This clonotype came up a few times. Its antigen remains unidentified. Unique molecular identifiers (one per individual cDNA molecule) were attached. TCRdb recomputed calls from the 5' RACE reads with MiXCR, one row per CDR3 protein. The table has roughly 80,000 distinct CDR3 sequences, over 5% seen once. The V end was cut by 3 bases, the J end by 7 bases, with 16 bases between. The CDR3 runs to 13 residues. Per germline, CDR1 SQVTM and CDR2 ANQGSEA. V usage is TRBV29-1 and J usage is TRBJ2-7; no clear D gene. This TCR came from an adult who was a healthcare worker with PCR-confirmed SARS-CoV-2 infection or an uninfected control (not recorded which). Material for sequencing was whole blood. This chain's CDR3 is CSVEFTSSSEQYF. In nucleotides, the CDR3 is TGCAGCGTTGAGTTCACCTCGAGTTCAGAGCAGTACTTC.